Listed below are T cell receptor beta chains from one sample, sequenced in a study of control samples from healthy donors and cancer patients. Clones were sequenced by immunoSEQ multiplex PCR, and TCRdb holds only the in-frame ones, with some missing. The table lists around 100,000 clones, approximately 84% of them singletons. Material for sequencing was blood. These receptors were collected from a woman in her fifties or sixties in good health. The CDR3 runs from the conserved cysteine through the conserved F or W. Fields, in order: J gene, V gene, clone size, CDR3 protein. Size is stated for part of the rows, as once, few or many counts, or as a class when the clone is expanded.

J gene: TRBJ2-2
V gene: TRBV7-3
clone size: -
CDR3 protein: CASSLTGPNTGELFF

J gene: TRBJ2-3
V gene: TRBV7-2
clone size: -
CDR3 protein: CASTPNRLSGDTQYF

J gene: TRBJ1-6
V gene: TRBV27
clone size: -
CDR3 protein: CASSASPSGPSPLHF

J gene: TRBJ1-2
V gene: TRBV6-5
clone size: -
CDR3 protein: CASRNSYGNYGYTF

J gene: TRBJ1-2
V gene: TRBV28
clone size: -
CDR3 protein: CASSVTQSNYGYTF

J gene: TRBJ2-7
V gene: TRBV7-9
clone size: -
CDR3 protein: CASSLDSLIYEQYF

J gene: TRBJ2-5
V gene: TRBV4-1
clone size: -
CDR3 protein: CASSQDSPTWGQETQYF

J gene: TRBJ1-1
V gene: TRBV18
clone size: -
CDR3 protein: CASSPAGSYMNTEAFF

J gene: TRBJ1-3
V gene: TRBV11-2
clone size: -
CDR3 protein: CASSLGEDSGNTIYF

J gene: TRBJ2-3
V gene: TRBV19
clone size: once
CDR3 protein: CASSIWGRGVGTDTQYF

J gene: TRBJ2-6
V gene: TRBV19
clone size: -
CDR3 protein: CASSPRTVAGFGANVLTF

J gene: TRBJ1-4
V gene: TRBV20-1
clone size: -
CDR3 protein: CSAPTNEKLFF

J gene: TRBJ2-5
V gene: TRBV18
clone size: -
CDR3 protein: CASSLQVTQETQYF

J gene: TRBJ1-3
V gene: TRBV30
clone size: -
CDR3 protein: CAWGRMVSGNTIYF

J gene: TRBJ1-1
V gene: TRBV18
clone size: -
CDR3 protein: CASSPLPTEAFF

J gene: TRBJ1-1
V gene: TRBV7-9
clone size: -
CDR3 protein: CASSSPSGTRGAEAFF

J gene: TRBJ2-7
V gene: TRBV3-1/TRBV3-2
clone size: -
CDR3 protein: CASSRALSTGYIEQYF

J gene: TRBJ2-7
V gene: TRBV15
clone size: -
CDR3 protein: CATSRERGFYEQYF

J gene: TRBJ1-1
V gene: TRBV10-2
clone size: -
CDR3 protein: CASGQMNTEAFF

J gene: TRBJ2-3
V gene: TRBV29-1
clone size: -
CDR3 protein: CSVFSVRLGEGGDTQYF

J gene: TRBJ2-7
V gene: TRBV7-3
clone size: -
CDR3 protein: CASSSNGGAAFDEQYF

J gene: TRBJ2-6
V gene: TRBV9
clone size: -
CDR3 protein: CASTPSRSGGPNVLTF

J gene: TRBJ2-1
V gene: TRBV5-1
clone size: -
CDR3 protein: CASSLWGDFSWQFF

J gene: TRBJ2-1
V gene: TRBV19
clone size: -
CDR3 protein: CASSTTGGVSHNEQFF

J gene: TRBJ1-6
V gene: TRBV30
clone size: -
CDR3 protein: CAWSVGSPLHF

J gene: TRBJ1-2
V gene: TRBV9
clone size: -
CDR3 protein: CASSGWDGDYGYTF

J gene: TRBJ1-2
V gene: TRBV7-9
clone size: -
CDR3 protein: CASSEDRVGGYTF

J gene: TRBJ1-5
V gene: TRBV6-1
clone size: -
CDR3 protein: CASSEAIGPGQPQHF

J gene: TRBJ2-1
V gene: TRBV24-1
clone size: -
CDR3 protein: CATSTGGSLDEQFF

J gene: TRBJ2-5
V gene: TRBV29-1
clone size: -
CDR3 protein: CSTSGGGTTQYF

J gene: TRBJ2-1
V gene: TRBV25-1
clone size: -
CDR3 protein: CASSEPELAIGEQFF

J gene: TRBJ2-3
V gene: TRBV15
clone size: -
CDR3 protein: CATSRPSGLSTDTQYF

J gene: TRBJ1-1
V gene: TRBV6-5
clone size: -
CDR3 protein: CASLGAFIGEAFF

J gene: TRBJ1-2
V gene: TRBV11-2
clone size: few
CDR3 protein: CASSLDPDRYYGYTF

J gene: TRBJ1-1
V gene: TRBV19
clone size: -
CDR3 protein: CASSVTGISMNTEAFF

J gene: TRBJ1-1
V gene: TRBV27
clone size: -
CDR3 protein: CASSLEGDNAPIF

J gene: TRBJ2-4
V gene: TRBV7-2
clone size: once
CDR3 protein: CASSLEAGLRVGFKNIQYF